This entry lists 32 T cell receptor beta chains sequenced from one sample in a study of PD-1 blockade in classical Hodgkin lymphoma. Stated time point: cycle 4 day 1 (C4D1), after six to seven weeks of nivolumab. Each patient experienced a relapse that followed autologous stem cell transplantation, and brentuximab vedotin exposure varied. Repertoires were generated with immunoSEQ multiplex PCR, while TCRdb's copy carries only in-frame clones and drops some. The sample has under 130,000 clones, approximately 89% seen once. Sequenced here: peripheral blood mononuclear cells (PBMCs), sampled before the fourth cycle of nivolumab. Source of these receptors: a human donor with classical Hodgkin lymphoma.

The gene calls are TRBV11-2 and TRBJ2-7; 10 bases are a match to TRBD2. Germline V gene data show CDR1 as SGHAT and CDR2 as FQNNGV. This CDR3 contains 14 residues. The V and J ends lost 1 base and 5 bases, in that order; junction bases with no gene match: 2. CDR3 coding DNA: TGTGCCAGCAGCTTAGGACTAGCGGGCGACGAGCAGTACTTC. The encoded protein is CASSLGLAGDEQYF.

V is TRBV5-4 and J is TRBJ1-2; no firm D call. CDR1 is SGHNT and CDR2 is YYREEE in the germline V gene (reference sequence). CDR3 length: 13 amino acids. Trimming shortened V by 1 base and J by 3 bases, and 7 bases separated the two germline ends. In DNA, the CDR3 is TGTGCCAGCAGCTTGCAAGCGGACTATGGCTACACCTTC. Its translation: CASSLQADYGYTF. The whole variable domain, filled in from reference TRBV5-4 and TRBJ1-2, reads ETGVTQSPTHLIKTRGQQVTLRCSSQSGHNTVSWYQQALGQGPQFIFQYYREEENGRGNFPPRFSGLQFPNYSSELNVNALELDDSALYLCASSLQADYGYTFGSGTRLTVV.

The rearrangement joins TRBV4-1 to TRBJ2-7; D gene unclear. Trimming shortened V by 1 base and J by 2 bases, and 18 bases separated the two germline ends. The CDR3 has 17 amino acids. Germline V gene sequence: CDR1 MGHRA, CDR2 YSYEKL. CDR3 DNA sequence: TGCGCCAGCAGCCAAGTCCTGGCGCGCCTAGGTCCCTACGAGCAGTACTTC. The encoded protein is CASSQVLARLGPYEQYF.

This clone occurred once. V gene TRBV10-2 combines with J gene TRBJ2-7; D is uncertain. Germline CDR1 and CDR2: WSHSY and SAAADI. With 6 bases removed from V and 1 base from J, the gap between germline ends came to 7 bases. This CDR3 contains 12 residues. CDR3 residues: CASSPGSYEQYF. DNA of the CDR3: TGCGCCAGCAGCCCCGGTTCCTACGAGCAGTACTTC.

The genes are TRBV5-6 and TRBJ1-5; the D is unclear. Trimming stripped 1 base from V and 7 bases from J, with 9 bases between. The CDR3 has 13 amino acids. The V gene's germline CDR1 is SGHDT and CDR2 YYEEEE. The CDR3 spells CASSLSWGQPQHF. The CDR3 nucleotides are TGTGCCAGCAGCTTGTCGTGGGGACAGCCCCAGCATTTT.

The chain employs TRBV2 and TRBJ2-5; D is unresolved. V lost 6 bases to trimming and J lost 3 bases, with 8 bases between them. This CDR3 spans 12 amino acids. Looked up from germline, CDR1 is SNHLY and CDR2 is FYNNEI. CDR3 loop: CASSLNKETQYF. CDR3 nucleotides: TGTGCCAGCAGCTTGAATAAAGAGACCCAGTACTTC.

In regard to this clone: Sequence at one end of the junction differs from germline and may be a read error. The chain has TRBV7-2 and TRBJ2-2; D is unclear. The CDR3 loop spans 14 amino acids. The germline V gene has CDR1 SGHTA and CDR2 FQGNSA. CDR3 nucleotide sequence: TGTGCCAGCAGCTTATTCTCGAATACCGGGGAGCTGTTTTTT. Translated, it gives CASSLFSNTGELFF.

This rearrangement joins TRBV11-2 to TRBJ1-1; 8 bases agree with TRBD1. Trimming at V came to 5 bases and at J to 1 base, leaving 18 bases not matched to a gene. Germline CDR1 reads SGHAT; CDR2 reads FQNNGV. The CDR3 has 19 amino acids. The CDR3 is CASSPGRGRGPPENTEAFF. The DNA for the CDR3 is TGTGCCAGCAGCCCCGGAAGGGGCAGGGGGCCACCTGAGAACACTGAAGCTTTCTTT.

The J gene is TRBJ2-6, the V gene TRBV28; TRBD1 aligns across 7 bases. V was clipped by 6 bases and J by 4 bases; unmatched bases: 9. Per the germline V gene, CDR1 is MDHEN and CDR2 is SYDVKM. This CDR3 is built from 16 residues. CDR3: CASREQQGFGANVLTF. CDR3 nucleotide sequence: TGTGCCAGCAGGGAACAACAGGGGTTCGGGGCCAACGTCCTGACTTTC.

The CDR3: CASLLYWNEQFF. The DNA for the CDR3 is TGTGCCAGCCTGCTTTATTGGAATGAGCAGTTCTTC. The chain links TRBV6-1 to TRBJ2-1; D is ambiguous. The V gene lost 8 bases and the J gene lost 7 bases, with 12 bases spanning the gap. The CDR3 has 12 residues. Germline CDR1 reads MNHNS; CDR2 reads SASEGT.

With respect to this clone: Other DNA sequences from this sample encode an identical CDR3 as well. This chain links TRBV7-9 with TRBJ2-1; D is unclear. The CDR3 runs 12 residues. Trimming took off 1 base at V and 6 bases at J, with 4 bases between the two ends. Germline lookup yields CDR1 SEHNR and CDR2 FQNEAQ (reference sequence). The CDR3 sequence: CASSLVGNEQFF. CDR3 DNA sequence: TGTGCCAGCAGCTTAGTGGGCAATGAGCAGTTCTTC.

The CDR3 DNA follows: TGTGCCAGCAGTTTATCGTCGAGGCAGTATTTT. This translates into CASSLSSRQYF. The J gene is TRBJ2-3, the V gene TRBV28; D gene ambiguous. The germline V gene has CDR1 MDHEN and CDR2 SYDVKM. Trimming cost V 1 base and J 11 bases, with 7 bases left between them. CDR3 length: 11 amino acids.

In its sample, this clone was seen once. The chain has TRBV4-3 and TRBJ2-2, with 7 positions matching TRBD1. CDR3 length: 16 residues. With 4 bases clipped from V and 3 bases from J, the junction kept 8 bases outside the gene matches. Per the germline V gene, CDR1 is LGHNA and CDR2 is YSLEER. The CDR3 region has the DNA TGCGCCAGCAGCCTCTTAGGGGGCATTGACACCGGGGAGCTGTTTTTT. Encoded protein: CASSLLGGIDTGELFF.

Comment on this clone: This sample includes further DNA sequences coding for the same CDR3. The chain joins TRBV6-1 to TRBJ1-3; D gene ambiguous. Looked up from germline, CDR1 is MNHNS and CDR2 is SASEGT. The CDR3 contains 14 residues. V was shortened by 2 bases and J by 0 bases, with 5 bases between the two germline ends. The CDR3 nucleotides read TGTGCCAGCAGTGAACCAATCTCTGGAAACACCATATATTTT. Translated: CASSEPISGNTIYF.

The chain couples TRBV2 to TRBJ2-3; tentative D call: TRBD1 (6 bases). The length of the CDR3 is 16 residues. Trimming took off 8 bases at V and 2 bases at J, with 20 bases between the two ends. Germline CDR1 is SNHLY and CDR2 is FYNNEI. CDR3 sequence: CASGAYREWPTDTQYF. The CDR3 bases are TGTGCCAGCGGAGCCTACAGGGAATGGCCCACAGATACGCAGTATTTT.

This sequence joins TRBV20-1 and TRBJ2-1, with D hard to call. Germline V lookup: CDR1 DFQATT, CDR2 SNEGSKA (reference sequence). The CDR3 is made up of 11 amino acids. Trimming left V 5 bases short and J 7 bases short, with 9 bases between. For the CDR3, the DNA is TGCAGTGCTCGGTCTAAGAATGAGCAGTTCTTC. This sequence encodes CSARSKNEQFF.

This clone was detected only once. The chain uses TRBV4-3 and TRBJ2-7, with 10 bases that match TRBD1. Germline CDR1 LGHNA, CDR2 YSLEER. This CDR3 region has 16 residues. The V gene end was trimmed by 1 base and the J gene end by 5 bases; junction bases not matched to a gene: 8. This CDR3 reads CASSQARQGAADEQYF. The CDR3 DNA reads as TGCGCCAGCAGCCAAGCCCGACAGGGGGCCGCCGACGAGCAGTACTTC.

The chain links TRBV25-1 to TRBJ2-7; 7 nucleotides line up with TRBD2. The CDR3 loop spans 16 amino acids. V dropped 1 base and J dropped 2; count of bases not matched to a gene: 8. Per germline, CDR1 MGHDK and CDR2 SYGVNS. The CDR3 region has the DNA TGTGCCAGCAGTGAATCGGGAGCGGGGCGGCCCTACGAGCAGTACTTC. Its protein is CASSESGAGRPYEQYF.

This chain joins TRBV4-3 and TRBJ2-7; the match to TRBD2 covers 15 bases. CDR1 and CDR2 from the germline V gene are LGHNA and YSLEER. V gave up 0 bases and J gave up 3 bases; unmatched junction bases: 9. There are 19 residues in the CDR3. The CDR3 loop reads CASSQDVGLAGGPLYEQYF. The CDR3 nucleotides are TGCGCCAGCAGCCAAGATGTAGGACTAGCGGGAGGGCCCCTCTACGAGCAGTACTTC.

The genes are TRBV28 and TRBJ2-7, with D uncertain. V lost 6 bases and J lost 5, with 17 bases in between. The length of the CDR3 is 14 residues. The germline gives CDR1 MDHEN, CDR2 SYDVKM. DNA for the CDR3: TGTGCCAGCAGCCTGACACCCAGTTTAAACGAGCAGTACTTC. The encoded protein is CASSLTPSLNEQYF.

The CDR3 DNA follows: TGTGCCAGCAGCCACGCGACACTACACACCTCTGGAAACACCATATATTTT. This encodes CASSHATLHTSGNTIYF. V gene TRBV4-2 combines with J gene TRBJ1-3; D gene unclear. Germline CDR1 is LGHNA and CDR2 is YNFKEQ. Trimming shortened V by 3 bases and J by 0 bases, and 15 bases separated the two germline ends. The CDR3 runs to 17 residues.

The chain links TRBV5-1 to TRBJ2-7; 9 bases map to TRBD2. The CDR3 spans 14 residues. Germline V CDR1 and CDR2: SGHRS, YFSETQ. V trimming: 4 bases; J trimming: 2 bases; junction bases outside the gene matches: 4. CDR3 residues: CASSPTSGTYEQYF. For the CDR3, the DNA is TGCGCCAGCAGCCCGACTAGCGGCACCTACGAGCAGTACTTC.

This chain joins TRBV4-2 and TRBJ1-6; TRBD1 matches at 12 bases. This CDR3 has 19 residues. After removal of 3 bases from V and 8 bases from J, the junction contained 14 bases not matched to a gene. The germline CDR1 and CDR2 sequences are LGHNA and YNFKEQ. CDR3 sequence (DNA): TGTGCCAGCAGCCATGTTGCGGGACAGGGGGCAAGGAGAGATTCACCCCTCCACTTT. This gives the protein CASSHVAGQGARRDSPLHF.

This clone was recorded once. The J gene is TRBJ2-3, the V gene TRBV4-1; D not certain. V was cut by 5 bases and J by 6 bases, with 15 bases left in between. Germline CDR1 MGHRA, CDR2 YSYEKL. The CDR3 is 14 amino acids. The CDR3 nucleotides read TGCGCCAGCAGCAGATCTCCGCAAACGGATACGCAGTATTTT. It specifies CASSRSPQTDTQYF.

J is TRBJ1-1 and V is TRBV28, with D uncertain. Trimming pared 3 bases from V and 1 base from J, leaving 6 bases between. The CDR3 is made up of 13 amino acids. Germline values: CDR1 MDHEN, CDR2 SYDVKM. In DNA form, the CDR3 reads TGTGCCAGCAGTTTTTGGGCGAACACTGAAGCTTTCTTT. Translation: CASSFWANTEAFF.

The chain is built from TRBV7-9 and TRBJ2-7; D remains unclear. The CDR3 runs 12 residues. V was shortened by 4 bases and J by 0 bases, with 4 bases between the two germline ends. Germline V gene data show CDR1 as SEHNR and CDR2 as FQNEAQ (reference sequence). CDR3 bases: TGTGCCAGCAGCTCGTTCTCCTACGAGCAGTACTTC. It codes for CASSSFSYEQYF.

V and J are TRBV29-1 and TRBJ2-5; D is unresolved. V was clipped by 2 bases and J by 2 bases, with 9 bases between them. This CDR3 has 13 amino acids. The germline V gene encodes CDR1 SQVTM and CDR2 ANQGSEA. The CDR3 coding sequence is TGCAGCGTTGAACCTGAACTTCAAGAGACCCAGTACTTC. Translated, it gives CSVEPELQETQYF.

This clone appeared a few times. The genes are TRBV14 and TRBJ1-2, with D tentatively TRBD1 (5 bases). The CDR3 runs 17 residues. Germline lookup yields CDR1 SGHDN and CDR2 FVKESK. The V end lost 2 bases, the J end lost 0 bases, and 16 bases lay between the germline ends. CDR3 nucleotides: TGTGCCAGCAGCCAACTCCCCGGGACTGCGACTAACTATGGCTACACCTTC. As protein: CASSQLPGTATNYGYTF.

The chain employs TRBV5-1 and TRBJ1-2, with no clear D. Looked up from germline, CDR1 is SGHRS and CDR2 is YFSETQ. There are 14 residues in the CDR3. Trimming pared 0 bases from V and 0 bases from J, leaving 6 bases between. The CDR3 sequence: CASSLAVTNYGYTF. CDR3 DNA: TGCGCCAGCAGCTTGGCCGTGACTAACTATGGCTACACCTTC. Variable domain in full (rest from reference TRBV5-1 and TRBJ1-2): KAGVTQTPRYLIKTRGQQVTLSCSPISGHRSVSWYQQTPGQGLQFLFEYFSETQRNKGNFPGRFSGRQFSNSRSEMNVSTLELGDSALYLCASSLAVTNYGYTFGSGTRLTVV.

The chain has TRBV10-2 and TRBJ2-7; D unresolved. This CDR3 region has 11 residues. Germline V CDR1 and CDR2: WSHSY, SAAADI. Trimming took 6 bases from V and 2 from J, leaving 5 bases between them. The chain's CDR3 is CASSSTYEQYF. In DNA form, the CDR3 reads TGCGCCAGCAGCTCCACCTACGAGCAGTACTTC.

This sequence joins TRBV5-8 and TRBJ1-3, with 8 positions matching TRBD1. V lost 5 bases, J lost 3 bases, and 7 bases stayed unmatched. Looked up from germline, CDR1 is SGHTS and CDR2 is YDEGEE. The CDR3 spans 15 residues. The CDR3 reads CASSIRGQGGNTIYF. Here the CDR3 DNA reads TGTGCCAGCAGTATCCGAGGACAGGGTGGAAACACCATATATTTT.

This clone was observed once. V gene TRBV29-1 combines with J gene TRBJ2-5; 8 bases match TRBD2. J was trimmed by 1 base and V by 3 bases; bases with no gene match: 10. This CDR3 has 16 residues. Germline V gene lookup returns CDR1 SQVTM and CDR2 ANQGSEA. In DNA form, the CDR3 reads TGCAGCGTTGAGTTGTCCTTAGCGGGGCCCCAAGAGACCCAGTACTTC. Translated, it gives CSVELSLAGPQETQYF.